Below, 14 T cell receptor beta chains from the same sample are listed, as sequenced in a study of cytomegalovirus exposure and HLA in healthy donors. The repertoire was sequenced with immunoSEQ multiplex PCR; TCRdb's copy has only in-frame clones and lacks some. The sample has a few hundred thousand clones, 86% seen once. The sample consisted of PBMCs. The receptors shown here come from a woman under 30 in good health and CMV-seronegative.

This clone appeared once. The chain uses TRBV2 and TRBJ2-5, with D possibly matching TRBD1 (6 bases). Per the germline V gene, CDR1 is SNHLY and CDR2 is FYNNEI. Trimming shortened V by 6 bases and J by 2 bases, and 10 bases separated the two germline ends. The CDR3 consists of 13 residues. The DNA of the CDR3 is TGTGCCAGCAGCGACAGGTTTCAAGAGACCCAGTACTTC. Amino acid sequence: CASSDRFQETQYF.

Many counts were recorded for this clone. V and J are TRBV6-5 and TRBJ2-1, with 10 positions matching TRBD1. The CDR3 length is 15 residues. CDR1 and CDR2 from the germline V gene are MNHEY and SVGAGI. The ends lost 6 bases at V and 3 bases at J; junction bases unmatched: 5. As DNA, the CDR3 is TGTGCCAGCAGCCCCGGGACAGGGGACTACAATGAGCAGTTCTTC. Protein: CASSPGTGDYNEQFF.

The CDR3 here is CASSPGGESTEAFF. CDR3 DNA sequence: TGTGCCAGCAGCCCAGGGGGTGAGAGCACTGAAGCTTTCTTT. The chain links TRBV5-6 to TRBJ1-1; 7 bases are shared with TRBD1. CDR1 and CDR2 (germline): SGHDT, YYEEEE. This CDR3 is built from 14 residues. V was pared by 4 bases and J by 4 bases, with 7 bases of the junction left unmatched.

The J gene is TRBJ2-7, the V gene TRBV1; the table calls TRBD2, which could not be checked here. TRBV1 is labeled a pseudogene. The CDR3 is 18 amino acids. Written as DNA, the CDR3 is TGCACCAGCAGCCCTGACGAGAAGACTAGCGGGGCGTCTGACGAGCAGTACTTC. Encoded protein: CTSSPDEKTSGASDEQYF.

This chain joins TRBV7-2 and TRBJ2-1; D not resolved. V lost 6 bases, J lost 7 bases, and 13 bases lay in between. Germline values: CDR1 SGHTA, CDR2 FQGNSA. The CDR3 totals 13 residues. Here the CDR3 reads CASRLSWANEQFF. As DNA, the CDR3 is TGTGCCAGCAGGCTTTCCTGGGCAAATGAGCAGTTCTTC.

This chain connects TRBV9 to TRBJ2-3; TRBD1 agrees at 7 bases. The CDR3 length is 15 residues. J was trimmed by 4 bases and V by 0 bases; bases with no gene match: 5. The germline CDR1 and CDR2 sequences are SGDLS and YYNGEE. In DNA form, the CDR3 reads TGTGCCAGCAGCGTAGAAAGGGGGCTGCCAGATACGCAGTATTTT. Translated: CASSVERGLPDTQYF. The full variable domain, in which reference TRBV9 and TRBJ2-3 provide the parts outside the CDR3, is DSGVTQTPKHLITATGQRVTLRCSPRSGDLSVYWYQQSLDQGLQFLIQYYNGEERAKGNILERFSAQQFPDLHSELNLSSLELGDSALYFCASSVERGLPDTQYFGPGTRLTVL.

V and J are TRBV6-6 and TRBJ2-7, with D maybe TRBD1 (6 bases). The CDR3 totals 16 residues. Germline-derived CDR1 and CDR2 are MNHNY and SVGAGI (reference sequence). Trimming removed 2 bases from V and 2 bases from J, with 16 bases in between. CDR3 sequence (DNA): TGTGCCAGCAGTTACGGCCCAGGGGAGAAGACCTACGAGCAGTACTTC. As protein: CASSYGPGEKTYEQYF.

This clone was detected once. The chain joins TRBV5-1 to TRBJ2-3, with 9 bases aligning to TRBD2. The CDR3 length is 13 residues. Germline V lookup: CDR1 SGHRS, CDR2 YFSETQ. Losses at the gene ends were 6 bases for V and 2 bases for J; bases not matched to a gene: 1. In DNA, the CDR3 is TGCGCCAGCAAGCGGGGGGACACAGATACGCAGTATTTT. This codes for CASKRGDTDTQYF.

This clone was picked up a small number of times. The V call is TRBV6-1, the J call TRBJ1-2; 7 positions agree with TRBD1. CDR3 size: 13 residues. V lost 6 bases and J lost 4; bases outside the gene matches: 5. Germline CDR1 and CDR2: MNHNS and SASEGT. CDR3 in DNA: TGTGCCAGCAGGGAGGGGGCGCGCTATGGCTACACCTTC. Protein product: CASREGARYGYTF.

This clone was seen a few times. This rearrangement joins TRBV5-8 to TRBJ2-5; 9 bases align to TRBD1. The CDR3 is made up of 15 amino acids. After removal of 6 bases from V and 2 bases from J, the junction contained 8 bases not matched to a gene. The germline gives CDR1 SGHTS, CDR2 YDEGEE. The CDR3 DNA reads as TGTGCCAGCATAGGGGGACAGGGCCGTCAAGAGACCCAGTACTTC. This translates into CASIGGQGRQETQYF.

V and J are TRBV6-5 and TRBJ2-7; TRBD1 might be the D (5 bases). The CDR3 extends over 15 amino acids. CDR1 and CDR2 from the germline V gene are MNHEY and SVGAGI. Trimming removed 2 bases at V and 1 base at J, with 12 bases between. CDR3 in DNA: TGTGCCAGCAGTTACAGGACACCTCAGTCCTACGAGCAGTACTTC. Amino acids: CASSYRTPQSYEQYF.

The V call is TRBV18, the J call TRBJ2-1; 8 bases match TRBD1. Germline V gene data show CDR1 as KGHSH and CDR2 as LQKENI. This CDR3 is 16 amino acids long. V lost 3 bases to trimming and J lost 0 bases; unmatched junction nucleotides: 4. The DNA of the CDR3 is TGTGCCAGCTCACCGGACAGGGCGAGCTCCTACAATGAGCAGTTCTTC. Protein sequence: CASSPDRASSYNEQFF.

The CDR3 loop is CASSRHLTGEHQPQHF. The CDR3 DNA reads TGCGCCAGCAGCCGCCACTTAACAGGGGAGCATCAGCCCCAGCATTTT. This chain connects TRBV4-3 to TRBJ1-5; the match to TRBD1 covers 7 bases. This CDR3 has 16 residues. In germline, CDR1 is LGHNA, CDR2 YSLEER. The trim removed 4 bases at V and 5 bases at J, leaving 11 bases unmatched.

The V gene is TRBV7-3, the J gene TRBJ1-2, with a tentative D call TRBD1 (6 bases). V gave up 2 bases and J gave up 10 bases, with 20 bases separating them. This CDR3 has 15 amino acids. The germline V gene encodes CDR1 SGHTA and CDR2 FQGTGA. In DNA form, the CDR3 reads TGTGCCAGCAGCTTAGATGGACAGCTCCCCCGGGACTACACCTTC. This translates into CASSLDGQLPRDYTF.